This T cell receptor (beta chain) was sequenced in a study of control samples from healthy donors and cancer patients. Clones were read by immunoSEQ multiplex PCR, and TCRdb kept only the in-frame ones, dropping some. Of approximately 100,000 clones detected, approximately 86% appear once; the ten largest clones hold roughly 21%. Germline V gene lookup returns CDR1 MNHEY and CDR2 SMNVEV (reference sequence). The CDR3 is 13 amino acids. With 4 bases removed from V and 3 bases from J, the gap between germline ends came to 7 bases. The chain employs TRBV27 and TRBJ1-5; no clear D gene. Sequenced sample: blood. The source is a man younger than 40 in good health. The chain's CDR3 is CASSYGSNQPQHF. For the CDR3, the DNA is TGTGCCAGCAGTTACGGGTCCAATCAGCCCCAGCATTTT.